This T cell receptor beta chain is drawn from a study of blood T cells in healthy people across ages. Study background: With template switching, about one barcoded beta molecule was captured per two T cells.

Using a J-beta primer mix together with a sample-barcoded 5' primer, a second PCR was run for roughly 7 to 12 cycles. TCRdb reprocessed the 5' RACE reads with MiXCR, giving one entry per CDR3 protein. The data contain roughly 800,000 distinct CDR3 sequences, roughly 50% of them singletons. Approximately 9 milliliters was the volume of peripheral blood drawn from each donor. Deletions cut 8 bases from V and 0 bases from J, with 10 bases between. There are 13 residues in the CDR3. Germline CDR1 and CDR2: MDHEN and SYDVKM. Sample: blood. The receptor comes from a man at least 80 years old in good health. V and J are TRBV28 and TRBJ2-5, with D unclear. The CDR3 DNA sequence: TGTGCCAGCCAGGCATTGTACCAAGAGACCCAGTACTTC. It codes for CASQALYQETQYF.